The entry below describes one TCR beta chain. The target antigen is unknown. The sample originates from a study of T-cell reconstitution after alpha-beta-depleted transplantation in children. Study outcomes and limitations: Two months or so post-transplant, alpha-beta T cells reportedly derived from several hundred expanded graft clones. Some patients owed their high day-60 TCRbeta diversity to surviving recipient T cells and thymic progenitors. One year post-transplant, T-cell counts and diversity were largely derived from T cells produced anew.

The TCRbeta library incorporated unique molecular identifiers. MiXCR was run by TCRdb on the PCR reads, yielding one entry per CDR3 protein. The sample has about a million distinct CDR3 sequences, roughly 29% seen once. CDR3 size: 15 residues. Germline assignment: CDR1 LGHNT and CDR2 FRNRAP. V lost 6 bases to trimming and J lost 3 bases, with 15 bases between them. The receptor comes from a boy under two years old who had a stem cell transplant for SCID, so the T cells may come from the graft donor. The chain carries TRBV12-5 and TRBJ2-1; D is possibly TRBD2 (6 bases). Sample: PBMCs, mostly from graft donor cells, taken 360 days after TCRalphabeta/CD19-depleted stem cell transplant. The CDR3 protein is CASGPGEQGYNEQFF. CDR3 DNA: TGTGCTAGTGGACCGGGGGAGCAGGGCTACAATGAGCAGTTCTTC.